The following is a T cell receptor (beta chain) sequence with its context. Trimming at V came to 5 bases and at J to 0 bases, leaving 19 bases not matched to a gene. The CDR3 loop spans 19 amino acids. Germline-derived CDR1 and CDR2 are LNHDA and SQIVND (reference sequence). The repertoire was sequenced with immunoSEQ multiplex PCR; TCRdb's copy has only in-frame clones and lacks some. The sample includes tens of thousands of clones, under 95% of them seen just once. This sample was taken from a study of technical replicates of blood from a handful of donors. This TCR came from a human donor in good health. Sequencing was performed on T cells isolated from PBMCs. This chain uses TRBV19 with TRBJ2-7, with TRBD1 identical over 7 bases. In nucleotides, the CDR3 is TGTGCCAGTAGTCCGTGGGACAGTCCCCTCGTTAAGTCCTCCTACGAGCAGTACTTC. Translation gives CASSPWDSPLVKSSYEQYF.